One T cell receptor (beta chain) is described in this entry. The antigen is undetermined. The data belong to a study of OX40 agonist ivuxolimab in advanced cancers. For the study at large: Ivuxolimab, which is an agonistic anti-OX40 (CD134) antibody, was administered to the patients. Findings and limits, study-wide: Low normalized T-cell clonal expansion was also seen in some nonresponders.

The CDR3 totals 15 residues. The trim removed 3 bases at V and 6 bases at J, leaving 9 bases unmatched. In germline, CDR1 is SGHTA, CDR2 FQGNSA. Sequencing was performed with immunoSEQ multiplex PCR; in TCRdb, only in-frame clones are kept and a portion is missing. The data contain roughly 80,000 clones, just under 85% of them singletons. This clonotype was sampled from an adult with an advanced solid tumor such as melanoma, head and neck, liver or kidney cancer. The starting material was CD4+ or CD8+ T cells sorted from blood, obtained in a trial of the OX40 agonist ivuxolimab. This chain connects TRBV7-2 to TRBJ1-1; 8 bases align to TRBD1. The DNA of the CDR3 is TGTGCCAGCAGCTTCGCTTCAGGGGGCGTTCCTGAAGCTTTCTTT. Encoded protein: CASSFASGGVPEAFF.